This TCR beta chain was obtained from a study of shared clonotypes between healthy human individuals. Comment on this clone: Its antigen is still unknown.

Germline CDR1 and CDR2: SEHNR and FQNEAQ (reference sequence). This CDR3 is built from 15 residues. J was trimmed by 1 base and V by 5 bases; bases with no gene match: 8. Deep was the level used in running the assay. Assay used: immunoSEQ multiplex PCR; TCRdb lists only in-frame clones, some missing. The sample yields 2 million to 2.5 million clones, under 95% seen once. Memory CD4+ cells were the fraction left after CD45RA+ naive selection. Broader study findings: The study found roughly 5% of naive CD4 clonotypes shared across four donors. Among donors, the sharing of clonotypes was expected to be influenced by sequencing depth.

What was sequenced was naive CD4+ T cells from PBMCs. Indicated subset: CD45RA+ positively selected. This TCR was sampled from a man between 18 and 29 years old in good health. Some clones in this sample may be carry-over from other donors' samples. The V call is TRBV7-9, the J call TRBJ2-7; TRBD1 agrees at 7 bases. CDR3 nucleotides: TGTGCCAGCAGCACCATGACAGGGTATTCCTACGAGCAGTACTTC. Translating it yields CASSTMTGYSYEQYF.